This passage covers 27 T cell receptor beta chains from one sample sequenced in a study of control samples from healthy donors and cancer patients. The table came from immunoSEQ multiplex PCR; TCRdb's copy has only in-frame clones and leaves some out. Of roughly 130,000 clones listed, roughly 91% are singletons. Sequencing was done on a sample of PBMCs. The receptors shown here come from a man aged 45-60 years with head and neck cancer.

This chain joins TRBV18 and TRBJ1-4; 8 bases map to TRBD1. Germline V CDR1 and CDR2: KGHSH, LQKENI. J was trimmed by 4 bases and V by 4 bases; bases with no gene match: 14. The CDR3 is made up of 18 amino acids. The CDR3 DNA is TGTGCCAGCTCACAAAACAGAGCGGGGGACAGGAGTAATGAAAAACTGTTTTTT. Protein product: CASSQNRAGDRSNEKLFF.

The rearrangement joins TRBV6-2 or TRBV6-3 to TRBJ2-4; D perhaps matches TRBD1 (6 bases). The CDR3 runs 12 residues. V was clipped by 5 bases and J by 8 bases, with 10 bases between them. The germline V gene has CDR1 MNHEY and CDR2 SVGEGT. The CDR3 DNA is TGTGCCAGCAGTCAACAGGGTCACATTCAGTACTTC. Encoded protein: CASSQQGHIQYF.

This clone is a singleton in its sample. The chain couples TRBV7-6 to TRBJ2-5; no definite D call. Germline V gives CDR1 SGHVS, CDR2 FNYEAQ. This CDR3 is built from 12 residues. Trimming pared 5 bases from V and 0 bases from J, leaving 4 bases between. CDR3 amino acids: CASSEHQETQYF. The CDR3 bases are TGTGCCAGCAGCGAACACCAAGAGACCCAGTACTTC.

To note about this clone: At one end, the junction sequence differs from germline, possibly due to a read error. The CDR3 spells CASPHQLGPWLF. The CDR3 DNA is TGTGCCAGCCCTCATCAGCTTGGCCCATGGCTCTTC. The chain links TRBV11-3 to TRBJ2-1; D not resolved. Germline assignment: CDR1 SGHNT and CDR2 YENEEA. This CDR3 is built from 12 residues.

V is TRBV14 and J is TRBJ2-3, with a possible D match to TRBD1 (6 bases). Germline values: CDR1 SGHDN, CDR2 FVKESK. V was shortened by 0 bases and J by 7 bases, with 14 bases between the two germline ends. There are 15 residues in the CDR3. CDR3 in DNA: TGTGCCAGCAGCCAAGATTTAATTAGGGGGAATACGCAGTATTTT. This translates into CASSQDLIRGNTQYF.

The J gene is TRBJ2-1, the V gene TRBV30; 9 nucleotides align to TRBD2. The CDR3 length is 13 residues. Germline-derived CDR1 and CDR2 are GTSNPN and SVGIG (reference sequence). J was trimmed by 11 bases and V by 2 bases; bases with no gene match: 7. The CDR3 nucleotides are TGTGCCTGGAGTTCGTTAGCGGGGGCCCAGCAGTTCTTC. Amino acids: CAWSSLAGAQQFF.

Regarding this clone: One end of the junction varies from germline; a read error may be responsible. Other DNA sequences within the sample encode an identical CDR3. The gene calls are TRBV27 and TRBJ1-6; D remains ambiguous. Germline CDR1 reads MNHEY; CDR2 reads SMNVEV (reference sequence). This CDR3 is built from 15 residues. CDR3 in DNA: TGTGCCAGCAGTTTCAACTCCGGAAATAATTCACCTCTCCACTTT. Amino acids: CASSFNSGNNSPLHF.

This chain uses TRBV6-4 with TRBJ2-3; unclear D gene. CDR1 and CDR2 from the germline V gene are MRHNA and SNTAGT. The CDR3 length is 12 residues. V dropped 0 bases and J dropped 7 bases, with 5 bases sitting between them. The CDR3 here is CASSDSSYTQYF. In nucleotides, the CDR3 is TGTGCCAGCAGTGACTCGTCCTATACGCAGTATTTT.

The V gene is TRBV19, the J gene TRBJ1-5, with a tentative D call TRBD1 (5 bases). The CDR3 contains 15 residues. Trimming took 5 bases from V and 2 from J, leaving 13 bases between them. Looked up from germline, CDR1 is LNHDA and CDR2 is SQIVND (reference sequence). The CDR3 spells CASSRTGYRNQPQHF. DNA for the CDR3: TGTGCCAGTAGTCGAACAGGCTACCGCAATCAGCCCCAGCATTTT. Full variable domain (missing parts from reference TRBV19 and TRBJ1-5): DGGITQSPKYLFRKEGQNVTLSCEQNLNHDAMYWYRQDPGQGLRLIYYSQIVNDFQKGDIAEGYSVSREKKESFPLTVTSAQKNPTAFYLCASSRTGYRNQPQHFGDGTRLSIL.

J is TRBJ2-3 and V is TRBV5-4, with 10 bases fitting TRBD2. The germline gives CDR1 SGHNT, CDR2 YYREEE (reference sequence). With V trimmed by 7 bases and J by 4 bases, 9 bases remained unmatched. This CDR3 contains 15 residues. The CDR3 DNA reads as TGTGCCAGCGGAGAGCGGGGGGGCCCTGCAGATACGCAGTATTTT. This translates into CASGERGGPADTQYF.

V is TRBV7-2 and J is TRBJ1-2, with 8 bases that match TRBD1. With 2 bases clipped from V and 8 bases from J, the junction kept 10 bases outside the gene matches. Per germline, CDR1 SGHTA and CDR2 FQGNSA. The CDR3 is made up of 15 amino acids. The chain's CDR3 is CASSLNLQGDGGYTF. The CDR3 DNA reads as TGTGCCAGCAGCTTAAACCTACAGGGGGATGGAGGCTACACCTTC.

The table lists this clone with a few counts. The chain employs TRBV11-2 and TRBJ1-6; D uncertain. CDR1 is SGHAT, CDR2 FQNNGV, per germline. The V end lost 5 bases, the J end lost 3 bases, and 14 bases lay between the germline ends. The CDR3 consists of 16 residues. For the CDR3, the DNA is TGTGCCAGCAGCGAAACCTGGGCGCTCTATAATTCACCCCTCCACTTT. Amino acid sequence: CASSETWALYNSPLHF. The full variable domain, in which reference TRBV11-2 and TRBJ1-6 provide the parts outside the CDR3, is EAGVAQSPRYKIIEKRQSVAFWCNPISGHATLYWYQQILGQGPKLLIQFQNNGVVDDSQLPKDRFSAERLKGVDSTLKIQPAKLEDSAVYLCASSETWALYNSPLHFGNGTRLTVT.

The chain has TRBV6-1 and TRBJ2-3; no firm D call. V was trimmed by 4 bases and J by 0 bases, leaving 17 bases between them. Germline CDR1 reads MNHNS; CDR2 reads SASEGT. CDR3 length: 17 amino acids. The CDR3 protein is CASSAKPGPFSTDTQYF. The CDR3 DNA is TGTGCCAGCAGTGCAAAGCCGGGTCCCTTTAGCACAGATACGCAGTATTTT.

The CDR3 here is CASSQSISMAETQYF. For the CDR3, the DNA is TGTGCCAGCAGCCAGAGCATCTCTATGGCAGAGACCCAGTACTTC. The rearrangement joins TRBV3-1 (or the pseudogene TRBV3-2) to TRBJ2-5, with no clear D. The germline V gene has CDR1 LGHDT and CDR2 YNNKEL (reference sequence). V lost 3 bases to trimming and J lost 4 bases, with 15 bases between them. There are 15 residues in the CDR3.

The V and J genes are TRBV9 and TRBJ1-1; 7 positions match TRBD1. Germline trimming cut 4 bases from V and 4 bases from J; bases unmatched to any gene: 1. This CDR3 region has 12 residues. Germline-derived CDR1 and CDR2 are SGDLS and YYNGEE. DNA for the CDR3: TGTGCCAGCAGCAGACAGGGCACTGAAGCTTTCTTT. Its protein product is CASSRQGTEAFF. Using reference TRBV9 and TRBJ1-1 for the parts outside the CDR3, the full variable domain is DSGVTQTPKHLITATGQRVTLRCSPRSGDLSVYWYQQSLDQGLQFLIQYYNGEERAKGNILERFSAQQFPDLHSELNLSSLELGDSALYFCASSRQGTEAFFGQGTRLTVV.

This sequence joins TRBV4-3 and TRBJ2-1, with 10 nucleotides matching TRBD1. The CDR3 has 15 residues. Trimming at V came to 4 bases and at J to 8 bases, leaving 8 bases not matched to a gene. Per the germline V gene, CDR1 is LGHNA and CDR2 is YSLEER. The CDR3 here is CASSLSRDRGHEQFF. The DNA for the CDR3 is TGCGCCAGCAGCCTTTCGCGGGACAGGGGTCATGAGCAGTTCTTC.

In this sample, this clone turned up once. The chain has TRBV19 and TRBJ2-1; a weak D match, TRBD1 (6 bases). This CDR3 contains 13 residues. Deletions cut 3 bases from V and 10 bases from J, with 13 bases between. From germline, CDR1 is LNHDA and CDR2 SQIVND (reference sequence). The CDR3 reads CASSITPGDEQFF. CDR3 coding DNA: TGTGCCAGTAGTATCACTCCAGGGGACGAGCAGTTCTTC.

The chain is built from TRBV2 and TRBJ2-1, with a tentative D call TRBD1 (5 bases). The germline V gene encodes CDR1 SNHLY and CDR2 FYNNEI. The V and J ends lost 6 bases and 9 bases respectively, with 18 bases between them. The CDR3 has 14 residues. CDR3 nucleotides: TGTGCCAGCAGCTACCTTCCAGGGATTAGTGAGCAGTTCTTC. As protein: CASSYLPGISEQFF.

The DNA of the CDR3 is TGTGCCAGCAGTGATTGGGGCAGGGGATTCAGGGATACGCAGTATTTT. This codes for CASSDWGRGFRDTQYF. This sequence joins TRBV25-1 and TRBJ2-3, with D possibly being TRBD1 (6 bases). CDR3 length equals 16 residues. Deletions cut 3 bases from V and 6 bases from J, with 19 bases between. Germline V gene sequence: CDR1 MGHDK, CDR2 SYGVNS.

The V call is TRBV27, the J call TRBJ2-2; a weak D match, TRBD2 (5 bases). CDR1 and CDR2 from the germline V gene are MNHEY and SMNVEV (reference sequence). V was trimmed by 8 bases and J by 2 bases, leaving 9 bases between them. This CDR3 has 13 residues. The CDR3 DNA reads as TGTGCCAGCGGAGCGGTTAACACCGGGGAGCTGTTTTTT. Encoded protein: CASGAVNTGELFF.

V gene TRBV7-9 combines with J gene TRBJ2-7; tentatively, D is TRBD2 (6 bases). V dropped 2 bases and J dropped 2 bases, with 19 bases sitting between them. This CDR3 is built from 17 residues. Germline V gene sequence: CDR1 SEHNR, CDR2 FQNEAQ (reference sequence). The CDR3 DNA sequence: TGTGCCAGCAGCTTACCGGTCGGAGGGACCCACACCTACGAGCAGTACTTC. Its protein product is CASSLPVGGTHTYEQYF.

The rearrangement uses TRBV19 and TRBJ2-7, with D possibly matching TRBD1 (6 bases). The CDR3 length is 15 residues. Looked up from germline, CDR1 is LNHDA and CDR2 is SQIVND (reference sequence). V shed 5 bases and J shed 1 base, with 15 bases lying between them. CDR3: CASSDQGSTSYEQYF. DNA of the CDR3: TGTGCCAGTAGTGATCAGGGGTCGACTTCCTACGAGCAGTACTTC.

The gene calls are TRBV7-3 and TRBJ2-1; 7 positions match TRBD2. Germline V gene data show CDR1 as SGHTA and CDR2 as FQGTGA. The CDR3 has 14 amino acids. J lost 7 bases, V lost 5 bases, and 8 bases had no gene match. CDR3: CASSVSGEGNEQFF. CDR3 sequence (DNA): TGTGCCAGCAGCGTCAGCGGGGAAGGGAATGAGCAGTTCTTC.

The genes are TRBV30 and TRBJ2-5; perhaps TRBD1 as D (5 bases). Germline values: CDR1 GTSNPN, CDR2 SVGIG (reference sequence). This CDR3 comprises 15 residues. V was pared by 5 bases and J by 5 bases, with 21 bases between. CDR3 sequence: CAWGDFRVRDETQYF. The CDR3 bases are TGTGCCTGGGGCGATTTCAGGGTACGAGACGAGACCCAGTACTTC.

The gene calls are TRBV19 and TRBJ2-2; 7 positions agree with TRBD1. Looked up from germline, CDR1 is LNHDA and CDR2 is SQIVND (reference sequence). The ends lost 4 bases at V and 1 base at J; junction bases unmatched: 3. The CDR3 contains 15 residues. The CDR3 is CASSRQGGNTGELFF. The DNA of the CDR3 is TGTGCCAGTAGTAGACAGGGTGGGAACACCGGGGAGCTGTTTTTT.

J is TRBJ1-4 and V is TRBV7-9; no clear D gene. CDR1 is SEHNR, CDR2 FQNEAQ, per germline (reference sequence). The CDR3 runs to 15 residues. Trimming removed 5 bases at V and 5 bases at J, with 15 bases between. As DNA, the CDR3 is TGTGCCAGCAGCCCGAGGCCCTTGGGGAATGAAAAACTGTTTTTT. Amino acids: CASSPRPLGNEKLFF.

V usage is TRBV28 and J usage is TRBJ1-1; D remains unclear. Trimming took off 6 bases at V and 6 bases at J, with 20 bases between the two ends. The germline gives CDR1 MDHEN, CDR2 SYDVKM. The CDR3 runs 15 residues. The CDR3 loop is CASSFASGHRAEAFF. The CDR3 nucleotides read TGTGCCAGCAGCTTTGCCTCAGGTCACCGAGCTGAAGCTTTCTTT.